This T cell receptor beta chain was found in a study of cytomegalovirus exposure and HLA in healthy donors. Study in general: From donors who were HLA-typed, an early data release held 80 million to 85 million unique TCRs.

V dropped 0 bases and J dropped 0; count of bases not matched to a gene: 4. The germline gives CDR1 MNHEY, CDR2 SVGAGI. The CDR3 is 16 residues long. Primers included in the PCR were 60 Vbeta and 13 Jbeta primers. The method was immunoSEQ multiplex PCR; TCRdb's version includes in-frame clones alone and lacks a portion of them. The table lists fewer than 150,000 clones, approximately 80% of them singletons. The rearrangement links TRBV6-5 to TRBJ2-7; 8 bases fit TRBD1. The TCR was taken from a man aged 50 or older in good health and CMV-seronegative. Sample: PBMCs. The CDR3 nucleotides are TGTGCCAGCAGTTACTCCGGGACAGGTGACTCCTACGAGCAGTACTTC. Translated, it gives CASSYSGTGDSYEQYF.